A selection of T cell receptor beta chains follows, all from one sample in a study of persistence of HIV-infected CD4 T cells. Clones were sequenced by immunoSEQ multiplex PCR, and TCRdb holds only the in-frame ones, with some missing. Among more than 45,000 clones listed, under 85% were seen once. Antigen specificity for these receptors is unknown. Sequences were derived from CD4+ T cells sorted from PBMCs after roughly 18-hour stimulation, sampled from a patient who received antiretroviral therapy. Source of these receptors: an adult man with HIV who was CMV-seropositive. Both conserved end residues are trimmed from each CDR3.

v_gene	j_gene	len	CDR3aa
TRBV5-6	TRBJ2-5	11	ASSLVAVRAQY
TRBV5-4	TRBJ2-2	14	ASSSRQGANTGELF
TRBV10-3	TRBJ1-1	11	ATQAGVGTEAF
TRBV18	TRBJ2-7	13	ASSPTDRGRGEQY
TRBV19	TRBJ1-5	13	ASSLGQGARQPQH
TRBV24-1	TRBJ2-3	11	ATSDPPRATQY
TRBV19	TRBJ1-5	10	ASTQGNQPQH
TRBV6-2/TRBV6-3	TRBJ1-1	18	ASSYSNFDTRRVRNTEAF
TRBV5-8	TRBJ1-2	10	ASSLVGAGYT
TRBV5-1	TRBJ1-3	12	ASSLMSSGNTIY
TRBV7-6	TRBJ2-7	12	ASSFARGANEQY
TRBV2	TRBJ1-2	10	ASRQDREGYT
TRBV6-5	TRBJ1-3	13	ASSPSGSFGNTIY
TRBV19	TRBJ2-4	12	ASSTRGGNYIQY
TRBV14	TRBJ2-2	13	ASGGQGAITGELF
TRBV19	TRBJ2-6	15	ASSARDRSSGANVLT
TRBV9	TRBJ2-4	11	ASSSHRGNIQY
TRBV6-5	TRBJ2-7	11	ASSSGERYEQY
TRBV29-1	TRBJ1-1	9	SVDQAKKAF
TRBV19	TRBJ2-7	12	ASSLTGILNEQY
TRBV13	TRBJ1-6	13	ASSPNKGYNSPLH
TRBV4-2	TRBJ1-3	13	ASSQRDRDLDTIY
TRBV6-2/TRBV6-3	TRBJ2-1	12	ASSYPSNSGEQF
TRBV10-3	TRBJ2-1	13	AIRNKADLYNEQF
TRBV19	TRBJ2-3	13	ASSMLAGGTDTQY
TRBV15	TRBJ2-7	12	ATSRDYTDYEQY
TRBV30	TRBJ2-3	11	AWSPDSGDTQY
TRBV2	TRBJ2-1	9	ASSDLTQQF
TRBV30	TRBJ2-5	11	AWSNQGQETQY
TRBV2	TRBJ2-7	14	ASSTGGRFGVYEQY
TRBV7-9	TRBJ2-7	13	ASSLSGGGVDEQY
TRBV7-2	TRBJ1-5	14	ASSFLSGGSNQPQH
TRBV2	TRBJ1-1	11	ASSEGRQAEAF
TRBV28	TRBJ1-1	13	ASSPTGGEDTEAF
TRBV30	TRBJ2-3	12	AWDKGGGSDTQY
TRBV3-1/TRBV3-2	TRBJ1-1	12	ASSHGWSVPEAF
TRBV4-2	TRBJ2-5	16	ASSQEVAGGLQGETQY
TRBV7-2	TRBJ2-3	13	ASSFGGASTDTQY
TRBV6-5	TRBJ1-1	13	ASSRRKTGDTEAF
TRBV5-1	TRBJ1-5	13	ASSSQGQANQPQH
TRBV11-3	TRBJ2-7	14	ASSSSAGTGSVEQY
TRBV7-6	TRBJ2-7	10	ASSPTPGQGD
TRBV10-2	TRBJ1-4	15	ASSESSRGLINEKLF
TRBV6-5	TRBJ2-7	13	ASSYSSGYSYEQY
TRBV30	TRBJ1-5	12	AWSGTGWNQPQH
TRBV18	TRBJ2-7	13	ASSHTGTGTYEQY
TRBV13	TRBJ1-5	12	ASSLSGGNQPQH
TRBV28	TRBJ1-4	13	ASTGTGGSGEKLF
TRBV9	TRBJ1-4	13	ASSVAGTGSEKLF
TRBV29-1	TRBJ1-2	14	SVEDPRSDRLYGYT
TRBV19	TRBJ1-2	13	ASTIPSTGYYGYT
TRBV10-3	TRBJ1-1	12	AISTGQGTAEAF
TRBV7-2	TRBJ2-2	13	ASSSSVTNTGELF
TRBV29-1	TRBJ2-7	9	SARGNYEQY